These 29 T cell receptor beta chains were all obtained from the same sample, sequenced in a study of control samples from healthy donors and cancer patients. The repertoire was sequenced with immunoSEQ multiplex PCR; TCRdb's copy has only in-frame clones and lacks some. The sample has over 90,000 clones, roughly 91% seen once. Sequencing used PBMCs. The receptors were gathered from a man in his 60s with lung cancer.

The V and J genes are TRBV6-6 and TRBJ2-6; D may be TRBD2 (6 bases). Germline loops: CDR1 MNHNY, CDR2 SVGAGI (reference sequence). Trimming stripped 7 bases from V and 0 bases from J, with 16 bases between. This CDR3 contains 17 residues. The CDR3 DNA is TGTGCCAGCACTCGGCGGGGTTGGGCCTCTGGGGCCAACGTCCTGACTTTC. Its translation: CASTRRGWASGANVLTF.

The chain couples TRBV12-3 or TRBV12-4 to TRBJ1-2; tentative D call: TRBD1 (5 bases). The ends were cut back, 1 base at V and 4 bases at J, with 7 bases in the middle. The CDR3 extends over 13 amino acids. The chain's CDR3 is CASSLGQFYGYTF. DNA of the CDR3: TGTGCCAGCAGTTTAGGACAGTTCTATGGCTACACCTTC.

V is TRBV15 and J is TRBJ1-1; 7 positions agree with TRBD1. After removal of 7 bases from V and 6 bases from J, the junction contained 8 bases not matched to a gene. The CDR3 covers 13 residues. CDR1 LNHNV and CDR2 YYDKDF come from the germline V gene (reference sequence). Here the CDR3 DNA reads TGTGCCACCATGGAAGGACAGGTATCTGAAGCTTTCTTT. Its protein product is CATMEGQVSEAFF.

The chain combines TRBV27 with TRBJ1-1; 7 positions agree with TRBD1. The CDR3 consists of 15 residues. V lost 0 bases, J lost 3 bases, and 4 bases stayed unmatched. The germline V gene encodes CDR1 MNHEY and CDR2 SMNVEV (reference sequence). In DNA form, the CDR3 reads TGTGCCAGCAGTTTATCTTCCACAGGGGACACTGAAGCTTTCTTT. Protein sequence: CASSLSSTGDTEAFF.

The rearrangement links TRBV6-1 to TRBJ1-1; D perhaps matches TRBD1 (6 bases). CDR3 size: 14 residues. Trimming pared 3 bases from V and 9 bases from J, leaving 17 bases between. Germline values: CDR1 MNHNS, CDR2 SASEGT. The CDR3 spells CASSERQYRDQAFF. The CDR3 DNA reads TGTGCCAGCAGTGAGCGCCAGTACAGGGACCAAGCTTTCTTT.

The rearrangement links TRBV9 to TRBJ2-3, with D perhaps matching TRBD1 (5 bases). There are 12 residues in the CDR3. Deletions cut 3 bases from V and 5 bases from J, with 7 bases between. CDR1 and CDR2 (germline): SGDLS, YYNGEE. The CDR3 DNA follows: TGTGCCAGCAGCGCTAGGGGAGATACGCAGTATTTT. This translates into CASSARGDTQYF.

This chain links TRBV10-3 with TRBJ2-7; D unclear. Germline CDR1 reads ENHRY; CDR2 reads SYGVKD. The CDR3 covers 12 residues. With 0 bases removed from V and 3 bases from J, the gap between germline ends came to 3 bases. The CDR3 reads CAISESDYEQYF. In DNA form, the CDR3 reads TGTGCCATCAGTGAGTCCGACTACGAGCAGTACTTC.

The CDR3 sequence is CASSVFRGPDGTKYTF. The CDR3 nucleotides are TGCGCCAGCAGTGTTTTTCGTGGGCCGGACGGGACTAAGTACACCTTC. The chain recombines TRBV10-2 with TRBJ1-2; the D gene is possibly TRBD1 (5 bases). Trimming cost V 4 bases and J 11 bases, with 26 bases left between them. The CDR3 runs 16 residues. Germline CDR1 WSHSY, CDR2 SAAADI.

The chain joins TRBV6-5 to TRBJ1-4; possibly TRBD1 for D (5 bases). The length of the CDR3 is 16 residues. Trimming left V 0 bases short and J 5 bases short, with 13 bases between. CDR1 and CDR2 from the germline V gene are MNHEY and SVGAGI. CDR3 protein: CASSYSMGTVNEKLFF. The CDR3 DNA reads TGTGCCAGCAGTTACTCGATGGGGACGGTGAATGAAAAACTGTTTTTT.

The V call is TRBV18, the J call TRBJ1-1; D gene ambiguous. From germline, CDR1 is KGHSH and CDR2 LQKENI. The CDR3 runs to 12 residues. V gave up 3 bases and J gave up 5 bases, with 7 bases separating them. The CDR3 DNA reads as TGTGCCAGCTCACCGGCGAGAACTGAAGCTTTCTTT. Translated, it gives CASSPARTEAFF. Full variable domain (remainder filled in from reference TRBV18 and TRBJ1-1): NAGVMQNPRHLVRRRGQEARLRCSPMKGHSHVYWYRQLPEEGLKFMVYLQKENIIDESGMPKERFSAEFPKEGPSILRIQQVVRGDSAAYFCASSPARTEAFFGQGTRLTVV.

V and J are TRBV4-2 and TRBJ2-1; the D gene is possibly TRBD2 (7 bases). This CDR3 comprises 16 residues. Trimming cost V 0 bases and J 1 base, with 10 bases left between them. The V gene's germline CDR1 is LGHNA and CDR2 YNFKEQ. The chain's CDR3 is CASSQDAGASYNEQFF. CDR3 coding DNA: TGTGCCAGCAGCCAAGATGCGGGGGCTTCCTACAATGAGCAGTTCTTC.

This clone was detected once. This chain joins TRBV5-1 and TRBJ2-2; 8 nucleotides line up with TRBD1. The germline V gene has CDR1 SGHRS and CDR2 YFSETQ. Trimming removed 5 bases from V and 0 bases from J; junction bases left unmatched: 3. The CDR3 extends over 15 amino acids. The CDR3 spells CASSYRGSNTGELFF. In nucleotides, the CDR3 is TGCGCCAGCAGTTACAGGGGGTCGAACACCGGGGAGCTGTTTTTT.

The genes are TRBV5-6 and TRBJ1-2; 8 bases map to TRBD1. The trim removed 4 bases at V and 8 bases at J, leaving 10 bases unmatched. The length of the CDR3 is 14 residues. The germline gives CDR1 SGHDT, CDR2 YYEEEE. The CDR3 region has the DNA TGTGCCAGCAGCCCACCACAGGGGGGGAGAGGCTACACCTTC. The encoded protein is CASSPPQGGRGYTF.

CDR3 region: CASSKMDNSPLHF. CDR3 DNA: TGTGCCAGTAGTAAAATGGATAATTCACCCCTCCACTTT. The chain is built from TRBV19 and TRBJ1-6; D uncertain. Germline V gene lookup returns CDR1 LNHDA and CDR2 SQIVND (reference sequence). The CDR3 contains 13 residues. V lost 4 bases and J 5 bases, leaving 6 bases between the germline ends.

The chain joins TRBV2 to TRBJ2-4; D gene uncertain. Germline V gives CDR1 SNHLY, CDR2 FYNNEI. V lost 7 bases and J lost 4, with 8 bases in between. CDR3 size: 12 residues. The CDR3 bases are TGTGCCAGCACTGGACCGAAAAACATTCAGTACTTC. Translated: CASTGPKNIQYF.

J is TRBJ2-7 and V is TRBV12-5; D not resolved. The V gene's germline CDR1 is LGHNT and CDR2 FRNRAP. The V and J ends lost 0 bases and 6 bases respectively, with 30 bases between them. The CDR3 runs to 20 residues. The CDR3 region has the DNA TGTGCTAGTGGTTTGGTCCGTACCTTAATAAGACGCAACACCTGGTCCGAGCAGTACGTC. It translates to CASGLVRTLIRRNTWSEQYV.

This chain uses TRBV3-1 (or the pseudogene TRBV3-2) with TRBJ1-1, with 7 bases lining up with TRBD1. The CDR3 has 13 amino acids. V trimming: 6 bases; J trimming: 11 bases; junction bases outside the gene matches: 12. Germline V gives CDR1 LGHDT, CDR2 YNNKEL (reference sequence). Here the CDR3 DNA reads TGTGCCAGCAGATTCGGGACAGCAAGCGGTGCTTTCTTT. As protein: CASRFGTASGAFF.

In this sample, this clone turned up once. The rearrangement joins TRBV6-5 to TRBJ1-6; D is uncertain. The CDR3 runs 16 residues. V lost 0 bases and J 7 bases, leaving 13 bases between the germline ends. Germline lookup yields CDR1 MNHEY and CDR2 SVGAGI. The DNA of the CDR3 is TGTGCCAGCAGTTACTCGTATCGGTCGGGCAATTCACCCCTCCACTTT. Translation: CASSYSYRSGNSPLHF.

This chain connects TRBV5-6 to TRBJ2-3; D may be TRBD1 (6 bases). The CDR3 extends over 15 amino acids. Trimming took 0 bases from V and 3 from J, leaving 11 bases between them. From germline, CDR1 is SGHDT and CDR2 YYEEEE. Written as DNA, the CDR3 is TGTGCCAGCAGCTTGGAGTTAAGGGGGACAGATACGCAGTATTTT. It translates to CASSLELRGTDTQYF.

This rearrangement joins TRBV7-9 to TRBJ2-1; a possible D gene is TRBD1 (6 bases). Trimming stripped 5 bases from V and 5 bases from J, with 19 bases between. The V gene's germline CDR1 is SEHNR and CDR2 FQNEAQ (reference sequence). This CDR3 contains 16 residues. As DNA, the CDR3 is TGTGCCAGCAGCCCTAGAACGAACAGGGTCAACAATGAGCAGTTCTTC. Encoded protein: CASSPRTNRVNNEQFF.

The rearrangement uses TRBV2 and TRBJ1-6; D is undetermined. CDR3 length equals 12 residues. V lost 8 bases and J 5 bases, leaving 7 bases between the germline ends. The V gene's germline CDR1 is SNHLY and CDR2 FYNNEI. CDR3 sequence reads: CASRGDNSPLHF. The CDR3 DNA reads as TGTGCCAGCCGGGGTGATAATTCACCCCTCCACTTT.

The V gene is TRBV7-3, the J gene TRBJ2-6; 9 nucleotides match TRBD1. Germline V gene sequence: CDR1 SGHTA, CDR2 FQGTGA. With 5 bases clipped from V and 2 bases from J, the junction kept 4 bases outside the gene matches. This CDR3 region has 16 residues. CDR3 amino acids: CASSPQGAAGANVLTF. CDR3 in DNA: TGTGCCAGCAGCCCACAGGGGGCGGCTGGGGCCAACGTCCTGACTTTC.

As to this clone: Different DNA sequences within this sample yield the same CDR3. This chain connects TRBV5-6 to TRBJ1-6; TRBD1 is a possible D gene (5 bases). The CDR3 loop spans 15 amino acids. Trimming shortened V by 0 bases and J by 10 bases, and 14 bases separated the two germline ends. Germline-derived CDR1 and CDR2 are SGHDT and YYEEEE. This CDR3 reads CASSLGGTVLSPLHF. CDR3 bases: TGTGCCAGCAGCTTGGGGGGGACCGTACTCTCACCCCTCCACTTT. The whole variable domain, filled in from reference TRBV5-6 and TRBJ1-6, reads DAGVTQSPTHLIKTRGQQVTLRCSPKSGHDTVSWYQQALGQGPQFIFQYYEEEERQRGNFPDRFSGHQFPNYSSELNVNALLLGDSALYLCASSLGGTVLSPLHFGNGTRLTVT.

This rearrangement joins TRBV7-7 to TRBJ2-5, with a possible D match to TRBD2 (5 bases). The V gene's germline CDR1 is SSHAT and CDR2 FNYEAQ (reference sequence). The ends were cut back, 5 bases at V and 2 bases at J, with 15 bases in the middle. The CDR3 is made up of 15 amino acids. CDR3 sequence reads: CASSENIGGQETQYF. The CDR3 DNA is TGTGCCAGCAGCGAGAATATTGGAGGACAAGAGACCCAGTACTTC. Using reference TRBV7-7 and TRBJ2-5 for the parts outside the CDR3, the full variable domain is GAGVSQSPRYKVTKRGQDVTLRCDPISSHATLYWYQQALGQGPEFLTYFNYEAQPDKSGLPSDRFSAERPEGSISTLTIQRTEQRDSAMYRCASSENIGGQETQYFGPGTRLLVL.

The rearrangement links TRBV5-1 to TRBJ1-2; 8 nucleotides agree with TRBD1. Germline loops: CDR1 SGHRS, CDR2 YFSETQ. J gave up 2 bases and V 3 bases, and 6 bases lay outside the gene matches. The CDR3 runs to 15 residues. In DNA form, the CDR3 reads TGCGCCAGCAGCTACGGGGGACAGGAGAACTATGGCTACACCTTC. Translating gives CASSYGGQENYGYTF.

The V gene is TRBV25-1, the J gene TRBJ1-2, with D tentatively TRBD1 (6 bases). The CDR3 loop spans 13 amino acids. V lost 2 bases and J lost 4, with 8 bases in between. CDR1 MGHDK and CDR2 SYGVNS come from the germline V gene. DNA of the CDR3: TGTGCCAGCAGTGAAGGACAGAGCTATGGCTACACCTTC. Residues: CASSEGQSYGYTF.

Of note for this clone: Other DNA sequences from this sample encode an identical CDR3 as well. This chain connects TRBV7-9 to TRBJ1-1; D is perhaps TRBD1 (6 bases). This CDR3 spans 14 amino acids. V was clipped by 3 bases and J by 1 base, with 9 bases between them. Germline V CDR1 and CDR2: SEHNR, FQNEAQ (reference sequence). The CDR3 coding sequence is TGTGCCAGCAGCTTGCAGGGGCCGAACACTGAAGCTTTCTTT. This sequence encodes CASSLQGPNTEAFF. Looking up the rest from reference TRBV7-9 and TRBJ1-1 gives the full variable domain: DTGVSQNPRHKITKRGQNVTFRCDPISEHNRLYWYRQTLGQGPEFLTYFQNEAQLEKSRLLSDRFSAERPKGSFSTLEIQRTEQGDSAMYLCASSLQGPNTEAFFGQGTRLTVV.

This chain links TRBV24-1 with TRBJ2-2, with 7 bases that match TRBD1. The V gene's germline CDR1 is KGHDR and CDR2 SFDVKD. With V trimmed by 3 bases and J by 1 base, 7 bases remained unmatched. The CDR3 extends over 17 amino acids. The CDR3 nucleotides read TGTGCCACCAGTGATCCAGGGGGATCCGGGAACACCGGGGAGCTGTTTTTT. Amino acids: CATSDPGGSGNTGELFF.

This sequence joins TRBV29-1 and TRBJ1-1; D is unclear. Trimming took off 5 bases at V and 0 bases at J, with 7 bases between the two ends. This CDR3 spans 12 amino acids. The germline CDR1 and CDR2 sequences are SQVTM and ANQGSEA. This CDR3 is CSVREMNTEAFF. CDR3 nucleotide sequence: TGCAGCGTTCGGGAGATGAACACTGAAGCTTTCTTT.